This passage covers 7 T cell receptor beta chains from one sample sequenced in a study of cytomegalovirus exposure and HLA in healthy donors. PCR involved 60 Vbeta and 13 Jbeta primers. Only in-frame clones appear in the TCRdb table, and some are missing; sequencing was by immunoSEQ multiplex PCR. The sample has 150,000 to 200,000 clones, 10% to 15% seen once; the top ten hold approximately 7.8%. Sequenced: PBMCs. These TCRs come from a man aged 50-60 years in good health and CMV-seropositive.

This clone was counted between two and nine times. V usage is TRBV29-1 and J usage is TRBJ2-2; D is possibly TRBD2 (7 bases). Germline CDR1 is SQVTM and CDR2 is ANQGSEA. The V end lost 4 bases, the J end lost 3 bases, and 12 bases lay between the germline ends. The CDR3 is 14 residues long. CDR3 in DNA: TGCAGCGTTGGGGCGGGGGCCTACACCGGGGAGCTGTTTTTT. It is translated as CSVGAGAYTGELFF.

The CDR3 sequence: CASSLQGTLDYGYTF. The CDR3 DNA is TGCGCCAGCAGCCTACAGGGGACCTTGGACTATGGCTACACCTTC. This rearrangement joins TRBV5-1 to TRBJ1-2; 7 bases fit TRBD1. With 4 bases clipped from V and 3 bases from J, the junction kept 9 bases outside the gene matches. The CDR3 consists of 15 residues. Germline CDR1 is SGHRS and CDR2 is YFSETQ. The full variable domain, rest sourced from reference TRBV5-1 and TRBJ1-2, is KAGVTQTPRYLIKTRGQQVTLSCSPISGHRSVSWYQQTPGQGLQFLFEYFSETQRNKGNFPGRFSGRQFSNSRSEMNVSTLELGDSALYLCASSLQGTLDYGYTFGSGTRLTVV.

This clone was recorded a few times. As DNA, the CDR3 is TGTGCCAGCAGCGCGGGACATGCAGAACAAGAGACCCAGTACTTC. It yields the protein CASSAGHAEQETQYF. The genes are TRBV9 and TRBJ2-5, with D perhaps TRBD1 (6 bases). The CDR3 extends over 15 amino acids. V lost 3 bases and J lost 2, with 14 bases in between. Germline values: CDR1 SGDLS, CDR2 YYNGEE.

This clone was observed a handful of times. V gene TRBV29-1 combines with J gene TRBJ2-2, with TRBD2 identical over 8 bases. Germline V gene sequence: CDR1 SQVTM, CDR2 ANQGSEA. V was pared by 5 bases and J by 5 bases, with 10 bases of the junction left unmatched. The CDR3 is 15 amino acids. CDR3 protein: CSVSNLAGKTGELFF. Here the CDR3 DNA reads TGCAGCGTTTCCAATTTAGCGGGGAAGACCGGGGAGCTGTTTTTT.

This clone was detected a few times. CDR3 loop: CASSPQGSEQYF. The CDR3 DNA sequence: TGCGCCAGCAGCCCACAGGGGAGCGAGCAGTACTTC. The rearrangement uses TRBV5-1 and TRBJ2-5; TRBD1 agrees at 7 bases. The end of the DNA aligns better with TRBJ2-7, so the J call may be wrong. CDR3 length equals 12 residues. CDR1 SGHRS and CDR2 YFSETQ come from the germline V gene.

This clone was seen more than once but under ten times. Written as DNA, the CDR3 is TGTGCCACCAGCAGGAGCATCCTAGCGGGGGGAAACAATGAGCAGTTCTTC. It yields the protein CATSRSILAGGNNEQFF. The chain carries TRBV15 and TRBJ2-1; TRBD2 matches 11 bases. Germline CDR1 is LNHNV and CDR2 is YYDKDF (reference sequence). The CDR3 consists of 17 residues. V shed 3 bases, J shed 5 bases, and the junction held 9 bases outside the gene matches. Supplemented by reference TRBV15 and TRBJ2-1, the full variable domain reads DAMVIQNPRYQVTQFGKPVTLSCSQTLNHNVMYWYQQKSSQAPKLLFHYYDKDFNNEADTPDNFQSRRPNTSFCFLDIRSPGLGDTAMYLCATSRSILAGGNNEQFFGPGTRLTVL.

The rearrangement links TRBV28 to TRBJ2-2; D remains unclear. The V gene lost 2 bases and the J gene lost 2 bases, with 6 bases spanning the gap. This CDR3 comprises 14 residues. CDR1 and CDR2 from the germline V gene are MDHEN and SYDVKM. DNA for the CDR3: TGTGCCAGCAGTTTAGGGCCCAACACCGGGGAGCTGTTTTTT. As protein: CASSLGPNTGELFF. The full variable domain, rest sourced from reference TRBV28 and TRBJ2-2, is DVKVTQSSRYLVKRTGEKVFLECVQDMDHENMFWYRQDPGLGLRLIYFSYDVKMKEKGDIPEGYSVSREKKERFSLILESASTNQTSMYLCASSLGPNTGELFFGEGSRLTVL.